This T cell receptor (beta chain) stems from a study of T cell clonality in common variable immunodeficiency. Sequenced by immunoSEQ multiplex PCR; TCRdb stores in-frame clones only, minus some. Sampling found around 45,000 clones, none seen once. This clone occurred many times. The read ends 3 residues shy of where the CDR3 ends; the end is completed using the germline J gene. Heparinized whole blood, roughly 5 to 8.5 ml, came from each donor. The junction had 9 bases not matched to a gene; V was cut back by 5 bases and J by 7 bases. CDR3 size: 14 residues. CDR1 and CDR2 (germline): SGHTS, YDEGEE. The TCR comes from a person aged 18 to 75 in good health. The chain recombines TRBV5-8 with TRBJ2-4; 7 bases match TRBD1. The sequencing sample was made of peripheral blood mononuclear cells. The sequenced part of the CDR3 DNA is TGTGCCAGCAGTTTGTTACAGGGGATGAACATT. This encodes CASSLLQGMNI. The whole CDR3 region reads CASSLLQGMNIQYF.